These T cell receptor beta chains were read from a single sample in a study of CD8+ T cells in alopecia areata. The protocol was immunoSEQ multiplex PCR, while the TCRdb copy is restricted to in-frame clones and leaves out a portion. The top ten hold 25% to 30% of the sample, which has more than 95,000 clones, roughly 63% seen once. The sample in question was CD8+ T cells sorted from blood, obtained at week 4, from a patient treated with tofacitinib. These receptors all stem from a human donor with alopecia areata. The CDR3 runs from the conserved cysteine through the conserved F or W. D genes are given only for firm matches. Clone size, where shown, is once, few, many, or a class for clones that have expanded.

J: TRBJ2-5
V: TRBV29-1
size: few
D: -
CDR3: CSVPKAGRETQYF
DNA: TGCAGCGTGCCAAAGGCAGGGCGAGAGACCCAGTACTTC

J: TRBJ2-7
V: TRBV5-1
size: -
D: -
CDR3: CASSLEGSPYEQYF
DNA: TGCGCCAGCAGCTTGGAAGGGTCCCCCTACGAGCAGTACTTC

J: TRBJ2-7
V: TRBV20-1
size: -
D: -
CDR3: CSARDYYEQYF
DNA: TGCAGTGCTAGAGACTACTACGAGCAGTACTTC

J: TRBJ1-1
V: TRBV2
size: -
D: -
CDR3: CASSLRSTEAFF
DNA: TGTGCCAGCAGTCTTAGGTCCACTGAAGCTTTCTTT

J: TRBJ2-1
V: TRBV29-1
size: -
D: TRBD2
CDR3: CSVEDVPRGAYNEQFF
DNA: TGCAGCGTTGAAGATGTCCCCCGGGGGGCCTACAATGAGCAGTTCTTC

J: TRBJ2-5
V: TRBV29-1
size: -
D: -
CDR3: CSVDGGTQETQYF
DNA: TGCAGCGTTGACGGGGGGACACAAGAGACCCAGTACTTC

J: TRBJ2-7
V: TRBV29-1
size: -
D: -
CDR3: CSVGGQSEAYEQYF
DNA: TGCAGCGTTGGAGGACAGTCCGAGGCCTACGAGCAGTACTTC

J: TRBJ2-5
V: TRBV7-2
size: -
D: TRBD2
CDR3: CASSLGDFPGLAEETQYF
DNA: TGTGCCAGCAGCTTAGGTGACTTCCCGGGACTAGCGGAAGAGACCCAGTACTTC

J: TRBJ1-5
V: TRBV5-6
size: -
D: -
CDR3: CASSLAPSADQPQHF
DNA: TGTGCCAGCAGCTTGGCTCCCTCGGCGGATCAGCCCCAGCATTTT

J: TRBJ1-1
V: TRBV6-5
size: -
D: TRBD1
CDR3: CASKDRGLTEAFF
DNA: TGTGCCAGCAAGGACAGGGGGCTGACTGAAGCTTTCTTT

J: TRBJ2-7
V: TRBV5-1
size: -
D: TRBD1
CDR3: CASSLTGDPLHEQYF
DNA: TGCGCCAGCAGCTTAACAGGGGATCCTCTACACGAGCAGTACTTC